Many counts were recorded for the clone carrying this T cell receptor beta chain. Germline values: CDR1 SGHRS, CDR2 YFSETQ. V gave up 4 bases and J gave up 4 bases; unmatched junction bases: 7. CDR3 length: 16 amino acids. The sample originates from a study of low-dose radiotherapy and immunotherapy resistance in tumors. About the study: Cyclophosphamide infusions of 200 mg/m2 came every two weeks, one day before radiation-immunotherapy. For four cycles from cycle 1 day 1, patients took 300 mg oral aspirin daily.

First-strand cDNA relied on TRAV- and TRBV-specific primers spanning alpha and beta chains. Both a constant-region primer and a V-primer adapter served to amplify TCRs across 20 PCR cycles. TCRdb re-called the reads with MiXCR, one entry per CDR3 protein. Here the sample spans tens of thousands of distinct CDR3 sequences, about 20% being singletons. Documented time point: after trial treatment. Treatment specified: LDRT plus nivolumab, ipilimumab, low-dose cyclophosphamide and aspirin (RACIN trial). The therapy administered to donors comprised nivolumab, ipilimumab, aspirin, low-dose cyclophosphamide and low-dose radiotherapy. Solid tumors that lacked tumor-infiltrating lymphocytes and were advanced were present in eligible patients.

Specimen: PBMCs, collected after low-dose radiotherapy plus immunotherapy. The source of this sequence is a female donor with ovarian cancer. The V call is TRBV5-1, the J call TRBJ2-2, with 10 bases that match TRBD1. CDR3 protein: CASSPRQGASTGELFF. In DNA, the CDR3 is TGCGCCAGCAGCCCAAGACAGGGGGCGAGCACCGGGGAGCTGTTTTTT.